This TCR beta chain was identified during a study of response to subunit inactivated influenza vaccine. The CDR3 loop spans 15 amino acids. Trimming took 1 base from V and 10 from J; bases not matched to a gene: 4. Germline values: CDR1 SGHTA, CDR2 FQGNSA. Each CDR3 protein gets one entry after TCRdb re-called the RT-PCR reads with MiXCR. The sample carries more than 550,000 distinct CDR3 sequences, 10% to 12% recorded once. This sample also belongs to another study, concerning T cells expressing NK-cell markers. That work states: Generation of TCR beta cDNA was performed by 5'RACE template switching incorporating UMIs. What remained unclear was the HCMV specificity of expanded NKG2C+ T cell clones.

The sample in question was PBMCs from blood, obtained on the day of vaccination. The TCR comes from a man aged 45-60 years who received an inactivated influenza vaccine. The chain combines TRBV7-2 with TRBJ2-1, with 13 positions matching TRBD2. Here the CDR3 reads CASSLGLAGGREQFF. Written as DNA, the CDR3 is TGTGCCAGCAGCTTAGGACTAGCGGGAGGTAGGGAGCAGTTCTTC.